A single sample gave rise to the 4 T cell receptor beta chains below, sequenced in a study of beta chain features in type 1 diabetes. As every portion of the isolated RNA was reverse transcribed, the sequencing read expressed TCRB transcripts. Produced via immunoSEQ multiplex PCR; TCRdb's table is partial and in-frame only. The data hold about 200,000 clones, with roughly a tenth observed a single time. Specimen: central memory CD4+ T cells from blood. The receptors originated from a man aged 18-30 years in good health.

CDR3 in DNA: TGTGCCAGCAGCTTAGTAGGGGCAAACACTGAAGCTTTCTTT. Translation: CASSLVGANTEAFF. The chain joins TRBV7-9 to TRBJ1-1, with a possible D match to TRBD1 (5 bases). CDR1 SEHNR and CDR2 FQNEAQ come from the germline V gene (reference sequence). Trimming cost V 1 base and J 2 bases, with 8 bases left between them. This CDR3 has 14 amino acids.

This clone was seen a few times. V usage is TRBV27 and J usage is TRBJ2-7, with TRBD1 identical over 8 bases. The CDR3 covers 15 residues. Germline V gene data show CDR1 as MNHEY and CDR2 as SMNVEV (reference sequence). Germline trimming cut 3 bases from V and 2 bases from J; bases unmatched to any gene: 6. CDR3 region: CASSFLDRGPYEQYF. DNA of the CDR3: TGTGCCAGCAGTTTTCTCGACAGGGGCCCCTACGAGCAGTACTTC.

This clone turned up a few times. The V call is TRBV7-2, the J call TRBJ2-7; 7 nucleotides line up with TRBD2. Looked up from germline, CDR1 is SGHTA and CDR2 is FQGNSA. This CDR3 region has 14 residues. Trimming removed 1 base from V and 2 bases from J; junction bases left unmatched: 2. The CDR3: CASSLVGGPYEQYF. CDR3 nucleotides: TGTGCCAGCAGCTTAGTGGGAGGGCCCTACGAGCAGTACTTC.

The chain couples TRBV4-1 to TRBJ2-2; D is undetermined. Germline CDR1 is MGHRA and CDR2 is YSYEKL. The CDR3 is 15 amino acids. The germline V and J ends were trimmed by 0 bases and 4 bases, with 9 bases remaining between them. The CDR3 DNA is TGCGCCAGCAGCCAAGAGGGAATGGGCACCGGGGAGCTGTTTTTT. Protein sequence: CASSQEGMGTGELFF.